These 27 T cell receptor beta chains were all obtained from the same sample, sequenced in a study of blood T cell repertoires in COVID-19. Measured with immunoSEQ multiplex PCR; TCRdb has only the in-frame clones, and not every one. Of under 70,000 clones in the sample, roughly 70% are singletons; the top ten hold approximately 15%. What was sequenced was peripheral blood. These receptors came from a woman in her 70s with acute or convalescent COVID-19.

This clone showed up just a few times. The chain joins TRBV11-2 to TRBJ1-4; D is uncertain. Germline-derived CDR1 and CDR2 are SGHAT and FQNNGV. The V end lost 3 bases, the J end lost 5 bases, and 13 bases lay between the germline ends. The CDR3 runs 15 residues. CDR3 protein: CASSFPQQLNEKLFF. CDR3 DNA: TGTGCCAGCAGCTTTCCCCAGCAACTAAATGAAAAACTGTTTTTT.

The chain joins TRBV6-5 to TRBJ1-1; possible D gene TRBD1, 6 bases. This CDR3 spans 15 amino acids. V lost 0 bases and J 5 bases, leaving 13 bases between the germline ends. The V gene's germline CDR1 is MNHEY and CDR2 SVGAGI. This CDR3 reads CASSYSSVGGTEAFF. CDR3 sequence (DNA): TGTGCCAGCAGTTACTCTTCGGTAGGGGGAACTGAAGCTTTCTTT.

This clone was seen only a few times. DNA for the CDR3: TGTGCCAGCAGTGCCTATCAGCGTCGTGTCGACTATGGCTACACCTTC. Translation: CASSAYQRRVDYGYTF. The J gene is TRBJ1-2, the V gene TRBV6-1, with D uncertain. The CDR3 consists of 16 residues. Germline V lookup: CDR1 MNHNS, CDR2 SASEGT. V shed 4 bases and J shed 3 bases, with 18 bases lying between them.

This chain uses TRBV19 with TRBJ2-7, with 11 bases that match TRBD2. The CDR3 length is 14 residues. V shed 7 bases, J shed 3 bases, and the junction held 5 bases outside the gene matches. Germline V gives CDR1 LNHDA, CDR2 SQIVND (reference sequence). The CDR3 bases are TGTGCCAGTACTAGCGGGAGGTCTGGCTACGAGCAGTACTTC. Translated: CASTSGRSGYEQYF.

The chain has TRBV19 and TRBJ2-6, with 9 bases lining up with TRBD1. Germline values: CDR1 LNHDA, CDR2 SQIVND (reference sequence). This CDR3 has 17 residues. Germline trimming cut 7 bases from V and 2 bases from J; bases unmatched to any gene: 9. The CDR3 is CASTAGTGRAGANVLTF. In DNA form, the CDR3 reads TGTGCCAGTACCGCCGGGACAGGGCGCGCTGGGGCCAACGTCCTGACTTTC.

The chain is built from TRBV29-1 and TRBJ2-5, with 9 bases lining up with TRBD1. Germline V gives CDR1 SQVTM, CDR2 ANQGSEA. This CDR3 is built from 13 residues. V shed 4 bases and J 5 bases; nucleotides not matched to a gene: 5. The CDR3 loop is CSVGDRVGETQYF. The CDR3 DNA reads as TGCAGCGTTGGGGACAGGGTCGGCGAGACCCAGTACTTC.

This clone was counted only a few times. The rearrangement uses TRBV5-8 and TRBJ1-3; the D gene is possibly TRBD1 (5 bases). With 4 bases removed from V and 2 bases from J, the gap between germline ends came to 13 bases. The germline CDR1 and CDR2 sequences are SGHTS and YDEGEE. There are 15 residues in the CDR3. The CDR3 is CASSVYSGAGNTIYF. The CDR3 coding sequence is TGTGCCAGCAGCGTCTACTCGGGGGCTGGAAACACCATATATTTT.

The gene calls are TRBV14 and TRBJ2-3; 13 bases align to TRBD2. Per germline, CDR1 SGHDN and CDR2 FVKESK. CDR3 size: 17 residues. The V and J ends lost 1 base and 5 bases, in that order; junction bases with no gene match: 6. Here the CDR3 reads CASSQALLAGGKDTQYF. Written as DNA, the CDR3 is TGTGCCAGCAGCCAAGCTTTACTAGCGGGGGGGAAAGATACGCAGTATTTT.

The gene calls are TRBV6-5 and TRBJ1-1; the D is unclear. Germline assignment: CDR1 MNHEY and CDR2 SVGAGI. This CDR3 comprises 13 residues. Trimming stripped 6 bases from V and 5 bases from J, with 13 bases between. CDR3 loop: CASSGEVGTEAFF. DNA of the CDR3: TGTGCCAGCAGCGGGGAAGTTGGGACTGAAGCTTTCTTT.

The chain employs TRBV9 and TRBJ2-5, with 7 positions matching TRBD2. The V and J ends lost 0 bases and 2 bases, in that order; junction bases with no gene match: 7. CDR1 and CDR2 (germline): SGDLS, YYNGEE. This CDR3 comprises 16 residues. Here the CDR3 DNA reads TGTGCCAGCAGCGTAGGTCAGGGACTACAACAAGAGACCCAGTACTTC. Amino acids: CASSVGQGLQQETQYF.

V and J are TRBV7-9 and TRBJ1-2; the D gene is possibly TRBD1 (5 bases). The CDR3 totals 14 residues. Trimming removed 8 bases at V and 4 bases at J, with 17 bases between. The germline V gene has CDR1 SEHNR and CDR2 FQNEAQ (reference sequence). CDR3 residues: CASFPRRVTYGYTF. CDR3 DNA: TGTGCCAGCTTCCCCCGCAGGGTAACCTATGGCTACACCTTC.

V is TRBV5-5 and J is TRBJ1-2; 9 positions match TRBD1. V lost 1 base, J lost 8 bases, and 9 bases stayed unmatched. Germline V gene sequence: CDR1 SGHKS, CDR2 YYEKEE (reference sequence). This CDR3 contains 15 residues. The CDR3 nucleotides are TGTGCCAGCAGCTTGATAAAACAGGGGGCGCCCGGCTACACCTTC. This gives the protein CASSLIKQGAPGYTF.

The chain couples TRBV18 to TRBJ1-1, with D uncertain. CDR1 is KGHSH, CDR2 LQKENI, per germline. V gave up 2 bases and J gave up 1 base, with 14 bases separating them. This CDR3 spans 16 amino acids. The CDR3: CASSPYIGERNTEAFF. CDR3 bases: TGTGCCAGCTCACCATATATTGGGGAGCGGAACACTGAAGCTTTCTTT.

The table lists this clone with a count of one. The chain employs TRBV19 and TRBJ1-1; D not resolved. V lost 10 bases and J 1 base, leaving 13 bases between the germline ends. The V gene's germline CDR1 is LNHDA and CDR2 SQIVND (reference sequence). This CDR3 is 13 amino acids long. The DNA of the CDR3 is TGTGCCACCCGCCCGGGGAGGAACACTGAAGCTTTCTTT. Its protein product is CATRPGRNTEAFF.

The chain employs TRBV2 and TRBJ1-5; 10 nucleotides line up with TRBD1. CDR1 and CDR2 from the germline V gene are SNHLY and FYNNEI. The CDR3 is 14 residues long. The V segment lost 6 bases and the J segment 7 bases; nucleotides outside the gene matches: 6. CDR3 residues: CASRGGTGVQPQHF. The CDR3, as DNA: TGTGCCAGCAGGGGGGGGACAGGGGTACAGCCCCAGCATTTT.

The J gene is TRBJ2-6, the V gene TRBV7-3, with D possibly matching TRBD2 (5 bases). The CDR3 totals 13 residues. V gave up 8 bases and J gave up 0 bases, with 5 bases separating them. From germline, CDR1 is SGHTA and CDR2 FQGTGA. The CDR3 bases are TGTGCCAGCGGAGGCTCTGGGGCCAACGTCCTGACTTTC. Translating it yields CASGGSGANVLTF.

V and J are TRBV18 and TRBJ2-3, with 9 positions matching TRBD1. The CDR3 is made up of 18 amino acids. Germline V CDR1 and CDR2: KGHSH, LQKENI. The V and J ends lost 5 bases and 1 base, in that order; junction bases with no gene match: 13. CDR3 coding DNA: TGTGCCAGCTCATCAAGACATACAGGGGGCGGGGGCACAGATACGCAGTATTTT. This translates into CASSSRHTGGGGTDTQYF.

The chain employs TRBV5-8 and TRBJ1-2, with D maybe TRBD1 (5 bases). CDR3 length: 15 amino acids. The V and J ends lost 2 bases and 4 bases respectively, with 15 bases between them. Germline V lookup: CDR1 SGHTS, CDR2 YDEGEE. CDR3 loop: CASSLRVQDIYGYTF. CDR3 sequence (DNA): TGTGCCAGCAGCTTACGAGTCCAGGACATCTATGGCTACACCTTC.

V gene TRBV5-6 combines with J gene TRBJ2-7, with 7 bases aligning to TRBD1. CDR1 and CDR2 from the germline V gene are SGHDT and YYEEEE. This CDR3 is 14 amino acids long. V trimming: 2 bases; J trimming: 4 bases; junction bases outside the gene matches: 6. This CDR3 is CASSLVTGKYEQYF. The DNA for the CDR3 is TGTGCCAGCAGCTTAGTGACAGGGAAGTACGAGCAGTACTTC.

The chain is built from TRBV15 and TRBJ1-1; 8 bases fit TRBD1. CDR3 length: 11 amino acids. The V segment lost 5 bases and the J segment 10 bases; nucleotides outside the gene matches: 3. Germline V gives CDR1 LNHNV, CDR2 YYDKDF (reference sequence). The CDR3 here is CATSSGTGAFF. CDR3 coding DNA: TGTGCCACCAGCTCCGGGACAGGAGCTTTCTTT.

V and J are TRBV10-3 and TRBJ1-1; D might be TRBD1 (6 bases). CDR1 is ENHRY and CDR2 is SYGVKD in the germline V gene. This CDR3 is 13 amino acids long. V gave up 11 bases and J gave up 6 bases, with 19 bases separating them. CDR3 bases: TGTGCCGCCACAGGGATCAAGCTTGCTGAAGCTTTCTTT. It is translated as CAATGIKLAEAFF.

The J gene is TRBJ1-5, the V gene TRBV2; tentative D call: TRBD1 (5 bases). Germline-derived CDR1 and CDR2 are SNHLY and FYNNEI. The CDR3 runs 13 residues. V shed 8 bases and J shed 7 bases, with 15 bases lying between them. Here the CDR3 DNA reads TGTGCCAGCTGTACCCAGGGAAGACAGCCCCAGCATTTT. This codes for CASCTQGRQPQHF.

The genes are TRBV5-1 and TRBJ1-1; TRBD1 is a possible D gene (5 bases). CDR3 length: 14 amino acids. The germline V gene has CDR1 SGHRS and CDR2 YFSETQ. Trimming cost V 0 bases and J 1 base, with 7 bases left between them. In DNA form, the CDR3 reads TGCGCCAGCAGCTTGGGGGGCCCGAACACTGAAGCTTTCTTT. It translates to CASSLGGPNTEAFF.

This clone was counted only a few times. The chain combines TRBV13 with TRBJ1-3, with TRBD1 identical over 7 bases. Germline assignment: CDR1 PRHDT and CDR2 FYEKMQ (reference sequence). Trimming removed 6 bases from V and 3 bases from J; junction bases left unmatched: 8. The length of the CDR3 is 15 residues. CDR3 in amino acids: CASSSRTGFGNTIYF. DNA for the CDR3: TGTGCCAGCAGTTCCAGGACAGGTTTTGGAAACACCATATATTTT. Full variable domain (missing parts from reference TRBV13 and TRBJ1-3): AAGVIQSPRHLIKEKRETATLKCYPIPRHDTVYWYQQGPGQDPQFLISFYEKMQSDKGSIPDRFSAQQFSDYHSELNMSSLELGDSALYFCASSSRTGFGNTIYFGEGSWLTVV.

This chain connects TRBV10-2 to TRBJ1-2, with D possibly matching TRBD1 (6 bases). CDR1 and CDR2 (germline): WSHSY, SAAADI. Trimming removed 1 base at V and 4 bases at J, with 13 bases between. The CDR3 covers 15 residues. The CDR3 is CASSELGGRVYGYTF. Written as DNA, the CDR3 is TGCGCCAGCAGTGAGTTAGGGGGAAGGGTCTATGGCTACACCTTC.

The chain recombines TRBV5-4 with TRBJ2-7, with 7 bases lining up with TRBD2. CDR3 length equals 15 residues. Trimming cost V 3 bases and J 4 bases; bases outside gene matches: 10. The V gene's germline CDR1 is SGHNT and CDR2 YYREEE (reference sequence). The CDR3 sequence is CASSSQASGVYEQYF. Written as DNA, the CDR3 is TGTGCCAGCAGCTCACAAGCGAGCGGGGTTTACGAGCAGTACTTC.

This chain links TRBV3-1 (or the pseudogene TRBV3-2) with TRBJ1-2; 8 bases are shared with TRBD1. The CDR3 contains 18 residues. V shed 4 bases, J shed 1 base, and the junction held 14 bases outside the gene matches. Looked up from germline, CDR1 is LGHDT and CDR2 is YNNKEL (reference sequence). The CDR3 bases are TGTGCCAGCAGCCCAGCGACAGGGGTGATCCTCTATAACTATGGCTACACCTTC. It specifies CASSPATGVILYNYGYTF.